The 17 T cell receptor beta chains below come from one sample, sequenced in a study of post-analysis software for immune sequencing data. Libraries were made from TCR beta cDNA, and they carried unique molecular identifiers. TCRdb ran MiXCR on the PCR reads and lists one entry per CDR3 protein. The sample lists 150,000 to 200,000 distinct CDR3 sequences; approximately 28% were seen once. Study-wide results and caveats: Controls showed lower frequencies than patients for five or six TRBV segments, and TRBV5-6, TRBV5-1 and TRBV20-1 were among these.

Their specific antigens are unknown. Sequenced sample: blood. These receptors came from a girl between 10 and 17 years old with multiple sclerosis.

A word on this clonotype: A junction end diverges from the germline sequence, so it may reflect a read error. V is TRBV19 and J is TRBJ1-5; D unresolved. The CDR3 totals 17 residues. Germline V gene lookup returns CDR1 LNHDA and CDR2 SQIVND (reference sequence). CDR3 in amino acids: CANSARPLGPSFQPQHF. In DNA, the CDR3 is TGTGCCAATAGTGCCCGGCCCCTCGGGCCCTCTTTTCAGCCCCAGCATTTT.

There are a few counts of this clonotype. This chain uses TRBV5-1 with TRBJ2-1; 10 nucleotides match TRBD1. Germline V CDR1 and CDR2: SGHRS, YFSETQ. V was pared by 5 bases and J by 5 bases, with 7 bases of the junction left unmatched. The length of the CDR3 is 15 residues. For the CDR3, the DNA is TGCGCCAGCAGACTGGGACAGGGGAGACACAATGAGCAGTTCTTC. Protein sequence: CASRLGQGRHNEQFF.

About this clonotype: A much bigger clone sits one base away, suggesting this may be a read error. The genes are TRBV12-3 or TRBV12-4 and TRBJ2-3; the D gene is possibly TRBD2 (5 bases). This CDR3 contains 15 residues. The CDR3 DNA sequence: TGTGCCAGCAGCCCACCACACCCTAGCACAGATATGCAGTATTTT. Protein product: CASSPPHPSTDMQYF.

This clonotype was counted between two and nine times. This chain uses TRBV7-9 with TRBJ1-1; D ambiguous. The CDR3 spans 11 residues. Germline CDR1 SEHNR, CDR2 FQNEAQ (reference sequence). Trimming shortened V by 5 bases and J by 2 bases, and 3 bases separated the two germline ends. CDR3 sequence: CASSINTEAFF. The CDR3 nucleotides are TGTGCCAGCAGCATCAACACTGAAGCTTTCTTT.

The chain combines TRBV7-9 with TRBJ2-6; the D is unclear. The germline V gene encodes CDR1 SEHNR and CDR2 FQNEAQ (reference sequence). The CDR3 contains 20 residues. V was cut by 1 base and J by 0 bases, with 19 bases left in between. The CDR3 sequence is CASSLDPSSWTLSGANVLTF. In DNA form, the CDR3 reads TGTGCCAGCAGCTTAGACCCGTCGTCCTGGACCCTCTCTGGGGCCAACGTCCTGACTTTC.

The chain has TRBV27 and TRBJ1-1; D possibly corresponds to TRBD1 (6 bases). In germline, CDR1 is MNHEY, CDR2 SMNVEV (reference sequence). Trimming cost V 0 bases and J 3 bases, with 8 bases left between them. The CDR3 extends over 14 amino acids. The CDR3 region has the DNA TGTGCCAGCAGTTTATCTGGGACATACACTGAAGCTTTCTTT. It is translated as CASSLSGTYTEAFF.

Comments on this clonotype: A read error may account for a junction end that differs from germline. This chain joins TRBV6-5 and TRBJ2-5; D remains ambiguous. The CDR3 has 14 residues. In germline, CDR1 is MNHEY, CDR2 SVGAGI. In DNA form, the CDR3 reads TGTGCCACCCACTCTAGACTCTTTAAAGAGACCCGGTACTTC. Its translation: CATHSRLFKETRYF.

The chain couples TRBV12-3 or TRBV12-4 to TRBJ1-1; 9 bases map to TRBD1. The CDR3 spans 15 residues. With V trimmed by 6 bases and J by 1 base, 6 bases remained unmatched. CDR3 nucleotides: TGTGCCAGCAGCCTAACAGGGGGCCAGAACACTGAAGCTTTCTTT. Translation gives CASSLTGGQNTEAFF.

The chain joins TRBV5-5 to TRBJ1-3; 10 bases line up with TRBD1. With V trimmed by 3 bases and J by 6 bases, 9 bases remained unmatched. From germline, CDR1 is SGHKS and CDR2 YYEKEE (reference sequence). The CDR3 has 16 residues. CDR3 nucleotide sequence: TGTGCCAGCAGCTACACCGGGACAGGGGCGTCAAACACCATATATTTT. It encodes CASSYTGTGASNTIYF.

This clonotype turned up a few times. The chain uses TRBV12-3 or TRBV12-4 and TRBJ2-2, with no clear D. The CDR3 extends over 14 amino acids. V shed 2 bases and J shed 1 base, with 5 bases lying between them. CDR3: CASSLSGNTGELFF. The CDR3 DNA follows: TGTGCCAGCAGTTTATCTGGGAACACCGGGGAGCTGTTTTTT.

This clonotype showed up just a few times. The CDR3 bases are TGTGCCAGCTCACCGGGTTGGGGAGGGGATCAGCCCCAGCATTTT. Translation: CASSPGWGGDQPQHF. The chain uses TRBV18 and TRBJ1-5, with D tentatively TRBD1 (5 bases). The CDR3 sequence is 15 residues long. Trimming pared 3 bases from V and 5 bases from J, leaving 14 bases between. The V gene's germline CDR1 is KGHSH and CDR2 LQKENI.

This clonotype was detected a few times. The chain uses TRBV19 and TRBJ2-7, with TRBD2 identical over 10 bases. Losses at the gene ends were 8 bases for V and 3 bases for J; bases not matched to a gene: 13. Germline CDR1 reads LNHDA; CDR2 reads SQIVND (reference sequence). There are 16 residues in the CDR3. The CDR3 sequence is CASARASGSLSYEQYF. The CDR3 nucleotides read TGTGCCAGTGCGCGGGCTAGCGGGAGTCTAAGCTACGAGCAGTACTTC.

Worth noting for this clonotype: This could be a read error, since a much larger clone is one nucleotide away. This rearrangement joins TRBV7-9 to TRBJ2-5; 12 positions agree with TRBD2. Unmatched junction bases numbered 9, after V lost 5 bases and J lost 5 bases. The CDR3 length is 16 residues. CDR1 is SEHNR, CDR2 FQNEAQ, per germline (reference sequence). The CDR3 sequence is CASSATSGRSGETQYF. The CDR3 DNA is TGTGCCAGCAGCGCGACTAGCGGGAGATCGGGGGAGACCCAGTACTTC.

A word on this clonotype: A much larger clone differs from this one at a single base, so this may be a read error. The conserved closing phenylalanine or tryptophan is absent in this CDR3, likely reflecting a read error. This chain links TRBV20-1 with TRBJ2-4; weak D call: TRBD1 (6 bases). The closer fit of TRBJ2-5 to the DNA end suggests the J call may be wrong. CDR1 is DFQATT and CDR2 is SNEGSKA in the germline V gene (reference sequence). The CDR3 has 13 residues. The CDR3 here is CSASHRVQETQYC. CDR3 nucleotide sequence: TGCAGTGCTAGCCACAGGGTCCAAGAGACCCAGTACTGC.

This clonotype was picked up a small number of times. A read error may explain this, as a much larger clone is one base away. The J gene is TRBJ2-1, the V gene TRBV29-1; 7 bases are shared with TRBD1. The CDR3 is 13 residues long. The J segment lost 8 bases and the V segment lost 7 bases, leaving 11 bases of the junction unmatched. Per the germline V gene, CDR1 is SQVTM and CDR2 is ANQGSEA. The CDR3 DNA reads TGCAGCGCTCACATGACAGGGAGTTATGAGCAGTTCTTC. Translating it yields CSAHMTGSYEQFF.

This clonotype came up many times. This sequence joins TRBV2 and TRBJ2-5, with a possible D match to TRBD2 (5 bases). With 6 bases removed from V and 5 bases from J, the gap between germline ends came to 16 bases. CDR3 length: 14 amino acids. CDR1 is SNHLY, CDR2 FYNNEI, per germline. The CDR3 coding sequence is TGTGCCAGCAGCCCCCCGGGGTTCGCCGAGACCCAGTACTTC. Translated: CASSPPGFAETQYF.

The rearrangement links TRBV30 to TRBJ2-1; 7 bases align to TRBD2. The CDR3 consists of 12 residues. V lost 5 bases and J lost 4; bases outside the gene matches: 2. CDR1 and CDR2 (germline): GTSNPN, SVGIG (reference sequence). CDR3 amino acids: CAWREEYNEQFF. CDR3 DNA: TGTGCCTGGCGGGAGGAATACAATGAGCAGTTCTTC. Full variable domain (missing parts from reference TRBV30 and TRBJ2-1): SQTIHQWPATLVQPVGSPLSLECTVEGTSNPNLYWYRQAAGRGLQLLFYSVGIGQISSEVPQNLSASRPQDRQFILSSKKLLLSDSGFYLCAWREEYNEQFFGPGTRLTVL.